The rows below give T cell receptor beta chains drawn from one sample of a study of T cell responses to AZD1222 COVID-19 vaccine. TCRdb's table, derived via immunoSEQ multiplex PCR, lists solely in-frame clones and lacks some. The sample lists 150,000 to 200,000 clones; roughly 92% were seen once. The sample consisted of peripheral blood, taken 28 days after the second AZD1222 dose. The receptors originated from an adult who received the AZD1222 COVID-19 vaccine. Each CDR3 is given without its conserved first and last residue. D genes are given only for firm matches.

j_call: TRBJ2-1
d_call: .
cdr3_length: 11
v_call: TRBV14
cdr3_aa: ASSQSAWEEQF

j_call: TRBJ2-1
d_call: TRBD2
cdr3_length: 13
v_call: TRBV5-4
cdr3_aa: ASRAGTSGAYEQF

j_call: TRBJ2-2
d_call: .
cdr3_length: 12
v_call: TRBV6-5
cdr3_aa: ASTGAVDTGELF

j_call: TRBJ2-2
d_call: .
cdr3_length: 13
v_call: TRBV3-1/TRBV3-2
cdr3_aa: ASRPLGANAGELF

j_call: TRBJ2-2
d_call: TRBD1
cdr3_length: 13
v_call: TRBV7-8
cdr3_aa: ASRADRDNTGELF

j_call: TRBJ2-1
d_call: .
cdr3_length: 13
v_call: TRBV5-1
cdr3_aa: ASSPDVRDYNEQF

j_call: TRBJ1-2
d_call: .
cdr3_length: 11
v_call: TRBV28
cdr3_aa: ASSLGGNYGYT

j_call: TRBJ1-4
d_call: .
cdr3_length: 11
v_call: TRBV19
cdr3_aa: ASSRRDNEKLF

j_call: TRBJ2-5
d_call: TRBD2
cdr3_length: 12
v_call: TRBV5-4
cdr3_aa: ASSPSGVQETQY

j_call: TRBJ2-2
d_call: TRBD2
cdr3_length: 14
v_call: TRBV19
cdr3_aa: ASSSRTSGRVWELF

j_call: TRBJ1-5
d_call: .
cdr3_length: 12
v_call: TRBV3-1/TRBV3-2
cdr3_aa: ASSQEGWDQPQH

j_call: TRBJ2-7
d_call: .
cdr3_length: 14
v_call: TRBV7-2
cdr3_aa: ASSLAVWEAGRKQY

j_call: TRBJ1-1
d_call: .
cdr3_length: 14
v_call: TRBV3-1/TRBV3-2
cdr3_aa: ASSQDDSSMNTEAF

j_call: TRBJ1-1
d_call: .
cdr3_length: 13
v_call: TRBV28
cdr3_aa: ASSFRTSRNTEAF

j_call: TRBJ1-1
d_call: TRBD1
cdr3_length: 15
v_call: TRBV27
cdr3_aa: ASKPGQGFSRNTEAF

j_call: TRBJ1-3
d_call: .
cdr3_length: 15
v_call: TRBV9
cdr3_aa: ASSDRDRSATGNTIY

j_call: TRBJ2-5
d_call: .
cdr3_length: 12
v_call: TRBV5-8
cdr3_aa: ASSARQIQETQY

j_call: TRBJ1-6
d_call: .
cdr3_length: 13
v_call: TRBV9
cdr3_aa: ASSVAPAGDSPLH

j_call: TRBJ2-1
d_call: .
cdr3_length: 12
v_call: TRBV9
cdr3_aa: ASSPRDLRDEQF

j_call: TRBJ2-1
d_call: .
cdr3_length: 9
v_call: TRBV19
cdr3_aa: ASSMGYEQF